The next 5 T cell receptor beta chains were all read from a single sample in a study of Ad26.COV2.S vaccination and SARS-CoV-2 variants. Assay used: immunoSEQ multiplex PCR; TCRdb lists only in-frame clones, some missing. The table includes 180,000 or so clones, approximately 88% detected once. The sequencing used peripheral blood, collected after recovery from COVID-19. Receptors were obtained from a human donor who had recovered from COVID-19.

The genes are TRBV30 and TRBJ1-6; D ambiguous. Germline lookup yields CDR1 GTSNPN and CDR2 SVGIG (reference sequence). The CDR3 totals 14 residues. Trimming left V 4 bases short and J 0 bases short, with 7 bases between. This CDR3 is CAWMVSSYNSPLHF. Here the CDR3 DNA reads TGTGCCTGGATGGTGAGCTCCTATAATTCACCCCTCCACTTT.

The rearrangement links TRBV28 to TRBJ2-7; no definite D call. The CDR3 is made up of 12 amino acids. The V end was cut by 3 bases, the J end by 4 bases, with 7 bases between. CDR1 MDHEN and CDR2 SYDVKM come from the germline V gene. Here the CDR3 DNA reads TGTGCCAGCAGTTTCGGGCAATACGAGCAGTACTTC. Its translation is CASSFGQYEQYF. Looking up the rest from reference TRBV28 and TRBJ2-7 gives the full variable domain: DVKVTQSSRYLVKRTGEKVFLECVQDMDHENMFWYRQDPGLGLRLIYFSYDVKMKEKGDIPEGYSVSREKKERFSLILESASTNQTSMYLCASSFGQYEQYFGPGTRLTVT.

In regard to this clone: Its ends do not fully match the called genes, so a read error is possible. V usage is TRBV13 and J usage is TRBJ2-7, with D unclear. CDR1 is PRHDT, CDR2 FYEKMQ, per germline (reference sequence). CDR3 length: 15 residues. DNA of the CDR3: TGTGCCAGCACCTTACTTCAGGTACGGACCTACGAGCAGTACTTC. As protein: CASTLLQVRTYEQYF.

The CDR3 sequence is CAPWAVDQPQHF. The DNA of the CDR3 is TGTGCTCCTTGGGCGGTTGATCAGCCCCAGCATTTT. V and J are TRBV19 and TRBJ1-5; D gene ambiguous. Germline assignment: CDR1 LNHDA and CDR2 SQIVND (reference sequence). The CDR3 is made up of 12 amino acids. The whole variable domain, remainder taken from reference TRBV19 and TRBJ1-5, is DGGITQSPKYLFRKEGQNVTLSCEQNLNHDAMYWYRQDPGQGLRLIYYSQIVNDFQKGDIAEGYSVSREKKESFPLTVTSAQKNPTAFYLCAPWAVDQPQHFGDGTRLSIL.

The chain employs TRBV5-6 and TRBJ2-3, with D perhaps assigned TRBD1 or TRBD2 (5 bases each). In germline, CDR1 is SGHDT, CDR2 YYEEEE. The ends were cut back, 0 bases at V and 5 bases at J, with 22 bases in the middle. The CDR3 loop spans 18 amino acids. Written as DNA, the CDR3 is TGTGCCAGCAGCTTGGGGGGGTTCCCCGGTCCCTTAGGAGATACGCAGTATTTT. Its protein is CASSLGGFPGPLGDTQYF.